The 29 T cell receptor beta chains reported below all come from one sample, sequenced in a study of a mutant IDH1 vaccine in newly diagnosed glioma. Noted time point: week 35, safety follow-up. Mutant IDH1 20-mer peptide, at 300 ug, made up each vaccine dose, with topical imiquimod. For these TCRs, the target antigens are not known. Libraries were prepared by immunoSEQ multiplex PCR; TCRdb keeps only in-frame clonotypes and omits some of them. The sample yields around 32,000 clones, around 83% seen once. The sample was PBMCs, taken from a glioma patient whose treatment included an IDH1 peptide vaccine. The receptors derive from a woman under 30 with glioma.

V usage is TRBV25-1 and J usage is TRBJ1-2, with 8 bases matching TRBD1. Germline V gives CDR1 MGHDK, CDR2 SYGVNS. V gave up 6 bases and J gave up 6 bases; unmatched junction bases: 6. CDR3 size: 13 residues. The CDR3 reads CASRDRDGDGYTF. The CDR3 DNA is TGTGCCAGCAGGGACAGGGACGGGGATGGCTACACCTTC.

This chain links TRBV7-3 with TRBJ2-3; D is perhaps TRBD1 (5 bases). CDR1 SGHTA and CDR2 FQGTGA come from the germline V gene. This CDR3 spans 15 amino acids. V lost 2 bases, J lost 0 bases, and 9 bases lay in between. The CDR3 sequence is CASSLGASSTDTQYF. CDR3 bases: TGTGCCAGCAGCTTAGGGGCAAGCAGCACAGATACGCAGTATTTT.

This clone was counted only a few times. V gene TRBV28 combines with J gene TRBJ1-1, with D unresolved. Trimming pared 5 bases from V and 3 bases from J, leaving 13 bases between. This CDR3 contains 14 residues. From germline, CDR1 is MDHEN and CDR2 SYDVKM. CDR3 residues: CASSPLGSHTEAFF. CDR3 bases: TGTGCCAGCAGTCCCCTGGGGTCTCACACTGAAGCTTTCTTT.

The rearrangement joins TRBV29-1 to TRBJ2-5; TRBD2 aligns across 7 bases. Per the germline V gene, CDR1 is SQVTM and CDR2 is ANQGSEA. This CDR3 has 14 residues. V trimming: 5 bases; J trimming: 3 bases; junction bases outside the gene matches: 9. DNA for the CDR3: TGCAGCGTTTACAAGGGGACTATCGAAGAGACCCAGTACTTC. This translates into CSVYKGTIEETQYF. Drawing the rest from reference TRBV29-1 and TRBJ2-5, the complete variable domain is SAVISQKPSRDICQRGTSLTIQCQVDSQVTMMFWYRQQPGQSLTLIATANQGSEATYESGFVIDKFPISRPNLTFSTLTVSNMSPEDSSIYLCSVYKGTIEETQYFGPGTRLLVL.

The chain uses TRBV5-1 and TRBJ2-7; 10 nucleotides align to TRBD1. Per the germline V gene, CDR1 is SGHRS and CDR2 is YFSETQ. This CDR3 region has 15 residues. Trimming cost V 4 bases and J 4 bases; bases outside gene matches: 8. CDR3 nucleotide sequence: TGCGCCAGCAGCCCCGGGGGGACAGGGGCATACGAGCAGTACTTC. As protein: CASSPGGTGAYEQYF.

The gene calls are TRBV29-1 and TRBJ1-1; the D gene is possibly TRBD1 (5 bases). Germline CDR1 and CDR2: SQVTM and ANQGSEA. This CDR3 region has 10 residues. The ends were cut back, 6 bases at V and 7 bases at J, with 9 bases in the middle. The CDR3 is CSVGTFEAFF. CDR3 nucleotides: TGCAGCGTCGGGACCTTTGAAGCTTTCTTT.

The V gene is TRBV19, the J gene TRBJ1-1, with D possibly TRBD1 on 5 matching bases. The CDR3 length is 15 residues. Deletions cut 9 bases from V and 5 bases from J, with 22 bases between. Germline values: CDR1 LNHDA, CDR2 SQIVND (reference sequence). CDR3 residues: CASTRGGGLRTEAFF. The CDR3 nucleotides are TGTGCCAGCACACGGGGGGGAGGGTTACGGACTGAAGCTTTCTTT.

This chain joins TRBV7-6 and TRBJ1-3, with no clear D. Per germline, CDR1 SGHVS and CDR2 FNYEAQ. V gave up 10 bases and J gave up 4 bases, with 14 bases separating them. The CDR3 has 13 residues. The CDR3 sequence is CATSRISGNTIYF. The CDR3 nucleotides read TGTGCCACCTCCCGAATTTCGGGAAACACCATATATTTT.

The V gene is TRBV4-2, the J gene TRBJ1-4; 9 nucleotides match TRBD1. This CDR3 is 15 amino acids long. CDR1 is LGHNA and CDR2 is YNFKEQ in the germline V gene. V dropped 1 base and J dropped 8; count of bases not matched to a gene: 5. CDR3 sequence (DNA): TGTGCCAGCAGCCAAGGGGGACAGGGTCGGGAAAAACTGTTTTTT. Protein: CASSQGGQGREKLFF.

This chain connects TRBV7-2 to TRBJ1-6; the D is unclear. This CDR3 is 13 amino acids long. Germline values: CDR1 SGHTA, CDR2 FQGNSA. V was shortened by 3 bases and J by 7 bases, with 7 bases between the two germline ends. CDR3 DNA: TGTGCCAGCAGCTTGATAGAGAATTCACCCCTCCACTTT. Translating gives CASSLIENSPLHF.

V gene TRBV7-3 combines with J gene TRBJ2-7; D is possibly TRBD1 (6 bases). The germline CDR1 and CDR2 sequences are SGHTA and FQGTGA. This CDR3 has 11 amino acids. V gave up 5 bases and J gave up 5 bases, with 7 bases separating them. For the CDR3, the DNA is TGTGCCAGCAGCCAGGGGCACGAGCAGTACTTC. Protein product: CASSQGHEQYF. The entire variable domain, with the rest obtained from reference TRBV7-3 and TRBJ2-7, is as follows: GAGVSQTPSNKVTEKGKYVELRCDPISGHTALYWYRQSLGQGPEFLIYFQGTGAADDSGLPNDRFFAVRPEGSVSTLKIQRTERGDSAVYLCASSQGHEQYFGPGTRLTVT.

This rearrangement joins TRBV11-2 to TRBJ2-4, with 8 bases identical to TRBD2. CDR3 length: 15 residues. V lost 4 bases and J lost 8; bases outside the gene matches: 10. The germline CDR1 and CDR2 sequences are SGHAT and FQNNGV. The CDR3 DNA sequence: TGTGCCAGCAGCTACCGGGGGCGGGAGGTCGACATTCAGTACTTC. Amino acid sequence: CASSYRGREVDIQYF.

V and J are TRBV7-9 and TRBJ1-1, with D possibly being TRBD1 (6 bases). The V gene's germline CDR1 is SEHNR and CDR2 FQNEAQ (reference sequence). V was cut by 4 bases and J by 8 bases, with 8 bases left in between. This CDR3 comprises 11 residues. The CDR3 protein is CASSSGQEAFF. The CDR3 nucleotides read TGTGCCAGCAGCTCCGGACAGGAAGCTTTCTTT.

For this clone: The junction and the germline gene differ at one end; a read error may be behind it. CDR3 sequence reads: CASSPRTGENTEAFF. DNA for the CDR3: TGTGCTAGCAGCCCCCGGACAGGGGAGAACACTGAAGCTTTCTTT. The genes are TRBV7-7 and TRBJ1-1; 9 bases match TRBD1. This CDR3 comprises 15 residues. Germline lookup yields CDR1 SSHAT and CDR2 FNYEAQ (reference sequence).

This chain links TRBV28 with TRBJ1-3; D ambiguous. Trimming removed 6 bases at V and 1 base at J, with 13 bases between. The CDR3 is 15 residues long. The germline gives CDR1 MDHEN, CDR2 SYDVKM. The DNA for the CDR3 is TGTGCCAGCAGGGAGGGCTTAGCGTCTGGAAACACCATATATTTT. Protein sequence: CASREGLASGNTIYF.

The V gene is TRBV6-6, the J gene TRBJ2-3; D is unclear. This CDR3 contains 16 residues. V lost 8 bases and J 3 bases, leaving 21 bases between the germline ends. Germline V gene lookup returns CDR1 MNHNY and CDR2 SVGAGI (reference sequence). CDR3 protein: CASHSFVEGQTDTQYF. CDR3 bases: TGTGCCAGCCATAGCTTCGTCGAAGGCCAGACAGATACGCAGTATTTT.

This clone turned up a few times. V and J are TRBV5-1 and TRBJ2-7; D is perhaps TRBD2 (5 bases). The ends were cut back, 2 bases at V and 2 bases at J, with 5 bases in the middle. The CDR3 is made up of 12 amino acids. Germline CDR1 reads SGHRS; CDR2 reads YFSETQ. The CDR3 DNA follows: TGCGCCAGCAGCTTCGGGGCCTACGAGCAGTACTTC. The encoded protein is CASSFGAYEQYF.

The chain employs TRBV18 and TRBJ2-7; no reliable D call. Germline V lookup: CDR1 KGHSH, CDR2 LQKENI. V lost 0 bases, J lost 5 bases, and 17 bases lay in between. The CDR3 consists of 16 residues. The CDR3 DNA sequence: TGTGCCAGCTCACCACCTGGCGTTAGTCTAGGCCACGAGCAGTACTTC. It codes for CASSPPGVSLGHEQYF.

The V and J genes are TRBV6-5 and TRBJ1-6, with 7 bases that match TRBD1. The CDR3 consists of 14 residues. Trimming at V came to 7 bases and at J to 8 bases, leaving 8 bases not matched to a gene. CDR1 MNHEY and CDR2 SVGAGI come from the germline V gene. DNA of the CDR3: TGTGCCAGCACCAGGCGAACAGGGGATTCACCCCTCCACTTT. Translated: CASTRRTGDSPLHF.

The CDR3 here is CASSVSGGGTDTQYF. CDR3 nucleotides: TGCGCCAGCAGCGTGAGCGGGGGAGGCACAGATACGCAGTATTTT. This chain uses TRBV5-1 with TRBJ2-3, with 8 bases identical to TRBD2. The CDR3 is 15 amino acids. J was trimmed by 1 base and V by 4 bases; bases with no gene match: 5. Germline values: CDR1 SGHRS, CDR2 YFSETQ.

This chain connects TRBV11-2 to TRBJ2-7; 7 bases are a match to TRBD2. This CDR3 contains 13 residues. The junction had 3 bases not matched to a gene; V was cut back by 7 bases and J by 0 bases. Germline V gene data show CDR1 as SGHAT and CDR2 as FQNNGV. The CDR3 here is CASTGGTSYEQYF. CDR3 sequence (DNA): TGTGCCAGCACCGGGGGGACCTCCTACGAGCAGTACTTC.

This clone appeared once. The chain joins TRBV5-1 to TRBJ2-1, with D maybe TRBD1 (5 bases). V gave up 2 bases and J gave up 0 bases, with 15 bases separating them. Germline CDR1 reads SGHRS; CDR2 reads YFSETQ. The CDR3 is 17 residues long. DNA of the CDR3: TGCGCCAGCAGCTTAAGTGTTGGAGACAGCTCCTACAATGAGCAGTTCTTC. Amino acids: CASSLSVGDSSYNEQFF.

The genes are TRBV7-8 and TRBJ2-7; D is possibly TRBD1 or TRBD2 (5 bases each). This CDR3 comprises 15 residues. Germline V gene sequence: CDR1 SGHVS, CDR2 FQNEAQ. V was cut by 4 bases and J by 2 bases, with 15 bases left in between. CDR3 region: CASSSRRQTTYEQYF. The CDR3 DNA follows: TGTGCCAGCAGCTCCCGCAGACAGACTACCTACGAGCAGTACTTC.

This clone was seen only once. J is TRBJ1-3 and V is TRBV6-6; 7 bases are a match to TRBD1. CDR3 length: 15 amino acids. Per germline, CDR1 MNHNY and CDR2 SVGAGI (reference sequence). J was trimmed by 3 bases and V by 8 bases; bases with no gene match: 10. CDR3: CASGGIQGDGNTIYF. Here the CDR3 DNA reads TGTGCCAGCGGGGGAATCCAGGGGGATGGAAACACCATATATTTT.

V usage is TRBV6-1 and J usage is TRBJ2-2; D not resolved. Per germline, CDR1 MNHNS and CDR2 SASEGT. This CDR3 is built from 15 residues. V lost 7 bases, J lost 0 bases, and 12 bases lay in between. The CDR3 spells CASIHGRANTGELFF. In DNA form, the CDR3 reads TGTGCCAGCATACATGGGCGAGCGAACACCGGGGAGCTGTTTTTT.

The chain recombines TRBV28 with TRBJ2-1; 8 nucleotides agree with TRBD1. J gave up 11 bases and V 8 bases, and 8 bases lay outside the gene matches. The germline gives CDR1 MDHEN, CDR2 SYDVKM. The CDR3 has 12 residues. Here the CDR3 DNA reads TGTGCCAGCTCCGGGACAGGCGCGAAGCAGTTCTTC. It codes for CASSGTGAKQFF.

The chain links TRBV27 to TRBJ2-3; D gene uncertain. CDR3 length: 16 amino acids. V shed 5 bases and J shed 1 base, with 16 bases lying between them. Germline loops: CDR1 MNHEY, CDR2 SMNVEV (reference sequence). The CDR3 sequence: CASSPLTRGRTDTQYF. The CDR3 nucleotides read TGTGCCAGCAGTCCCCTGACTCGCGGTCGCACAGATACGCAGTATTTT.

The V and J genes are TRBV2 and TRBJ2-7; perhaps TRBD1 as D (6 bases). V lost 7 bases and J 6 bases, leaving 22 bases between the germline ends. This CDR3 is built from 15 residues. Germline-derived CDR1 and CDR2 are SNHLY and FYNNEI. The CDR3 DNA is TGTGCCAGCACCGAGTCTGTGGGGGCGGCGTTCGAGCAGTACTTC. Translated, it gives CASTESVGAAFEQYF.

The CDR3, as DNA: TGTGCCTGGAGTGTCGGGGGCCGGCCCCAGCATTTT. The encoded protein is CAWSVGGRPQHF. This rearrangement joins TRBV30 to TRBJ1-5; tentative D call: TRBD1 (6 bases). This CDR3 is built from 12 residues. V was clipped by 0 bases and J by 9 bases, with 9 bases between them. Germline lookup yields CDR1 GTSNPN and CDR2 SVGIG (reference sequence).